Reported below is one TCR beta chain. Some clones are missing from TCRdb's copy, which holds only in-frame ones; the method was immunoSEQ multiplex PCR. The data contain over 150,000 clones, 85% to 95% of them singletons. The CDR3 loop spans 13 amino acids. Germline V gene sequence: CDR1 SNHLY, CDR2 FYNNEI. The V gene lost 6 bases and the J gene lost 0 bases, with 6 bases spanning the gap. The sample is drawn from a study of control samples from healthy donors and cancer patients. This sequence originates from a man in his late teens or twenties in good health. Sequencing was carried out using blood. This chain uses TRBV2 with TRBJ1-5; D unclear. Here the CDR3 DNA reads TGTGCCAGCAGATGGAATAGCAATCAGCCCCAGCATTTT. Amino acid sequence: CASRWNSNQPQHF.